One and the same sample provided the 19 T cell receptor beta chains below, sequenced in a study of blood T cell repertoires in COVID-19. Profiling relied on immunoSEQ multiplex PCR, and the TCRdb table lists in-frame clones only, not all of them. The data hold over 200,000 clones, with around 88% observed a single time. The sequencing sample was made of peripheral blood. The receptor source for this set is a middle-aged man with active or convalescent COVID-19.

The V and J genes are TRBV6-5 and TRBJ1-2; 8 positions match TRBD1. The length of the CDR3 is 15 residues. Trimming took 5 bases from V and 4 from J; bases not matched to a gene: 9. Germline CDR1 and CDR2: MNHEY and SVGAGI. The CDR3 DNA follows: TGTGCCAGCAGTACCGGACAGGGCCTTTCCTATGGCTACACCTTC. Its translation: CASSTGQGLSYGYTF.

As for this clone: One junction end disagrees with the germline gene, perhaps due to a read error. CDR3: CASSLVAGDTGELFF. The CDR3 coding sequence is TGTGCTAGCAGCTTGGTAGCGGGAGACACCGGGGAGCTGTTTTTT. V is TRBV7-7 and J is TRBJ2-2, with 9 bases lining up with TRBD2. The germline gives CDR1 SSHAT, CDR2 FNYEAQ (reference sequence). CDR3 length: 15 amino acids.

This chain joins TRBV29-1 and TRBJ2-3, with 15 bases identical to TRBD2. The CDR3 has 17 amino acids. The ends lost 5 bases at V and 5 bases at J; junction bases unmatched: 11. Germline loops: CDR1 SQVTM, CDR2 ANQGSEA. The CDR3 loop is CSVRRTSGRARGDTQYF. DNA for the CDR3: TGCAGCGTTCGGCGGACTAGCGGGAGGGCCAGGGGAGATACGCAGTATTTT.

J is TRBJ1-1 and V is TRBV7-9; D unresolved. Germline CDR1 and CDR2: SEHNR and FQNEAQ (reference sequence). Trimming took off 5 bases at V and 7 bases at J, with 11 bases between the two ends. The CDR3 totals 12 residues. This CDR3 is CASSTVYFEAFF. The CDR3, as DNA: TGTGCCAGCAGCACCGTCTATTTTGAAGCTTTCTTT.

The chain joins TRBV5-1 to TRBJ1-6, with no clear D. The CDR3 loop spans 14 amino acids. Trimming shortened V by 0 bases and J by 6 bases, and 7 bases separated the two germline ends. Germline V CDR1 and CDR2: SGHRS, YFSETQ. This chain's CDR3 is CASSLDTFNSPLHF. CDR3 DNA sequence: TGCGCCAGCAGCTTGGACACGTTTAATTCACCCCTCCACTTT.

The V and J genes are TRBV2 and TRBJ1-2, with TRBD1 identical over 10 bases. The ends lost 6 bases at V and 6 bases at J; junction bases unmatched: 1. CDR1 and CDR2 (germline): SNHLY, FYNNEI. The CDR3 is 12 amino acids. CDR3 residues: CASSGTGDGYTF. CDR3 DNA sequence: TGTGCCAGCAGCGGGACAGGGGATGGCTACACCTTC. The full variable domain, rest sourced from reference TRBV2 and TRBJ1-2, is EPEVTQTPSHQVTQMGQEVILRCVPISNHLYFYWYRQILGQKVEFLVSFYNNEISEKSEIFDDQFSVERPDGSNFTLKIRSTKLEDSAMYFCASSGTGDGYTFGSGTRLTVV.

In this sample, this clone turned up many times. The chain joins TRBV24-1 to TRBJ1-2; D is unresolved. Trimming took off 1 base at V and 7 bases at J, with 9 bases between the two ends. Germline-derived CDR1 and CDR2 are KGHDR and SFDVKD. The CDR3 has 13 residues. The CDR3 nucleotides read TGTGCCACCAGTGATTTCGTTTCGTCTGGCTACACCTTC. Protein sequence: CATSDFVSSGYTF.

The chain combines TRBV2 with TRBJ2-5; D perhaps matches TRBD1 (5 bases). Trimming took 4 bases from V and 1 from J, leaving 7 bases between them. The CDR3 sequence is 13 residues long. Germline V gene sequence: CDR1 SNHLY, CDR2 FYNNEI. The chain's CDR3 is CASSVGLQETQYF. The DNA for the CDR3 is TGTGCCAGCAGTGTGGGGCTCCAAGAGACCCAGTACTTC. Combining the CDR3 with reference TRBV2 and TRBJ2-5 gives the whole variable domain EPEVTQTPSHQVTQMGQEVILRCVPISNHLYFYWYRQILGQKVEFLVSFYNNEISEKSEIFDDQFSVERPDGSNFTLKIRSTKLEDSAMYFCASSVGLQETQYFGPGTRLLVL.

V gene TRBV4-2 combines with J gene TRBJ2-1; TRBD2 matches at 9 bases. CDR3 size: 15 residues. V lost 10 bases, J lost 6 bases, and 13 bases stayed unmatched. CDR1 is LGHNA and CDR2 is YNFKEQ in the germline V gene. In DNA form, the CDR3 reads TGTGCCACCGGCTCGGGGAGCGGGGGGCTCAATGAGCAGTTCTTC. This encodes CATGSGSGGLNEQFF.

The genes are TRBV12-5 and TRBJ2-7, with 8 positions matching TRBD1. The trim removed 3 bases at V and 0 bases at J, leaving 10 bases unmatched. Germline V lookup: CDR1 LGHNT, CDR2 FRNRAP. The CDR3 loop spans 17 amino acids. The CDR3 DNA sequence: TGTGCTAGTGGTTTAAACCCTACCGGGACAGGCTCCTACGAGCAGTACTTC. Protein product: CASGLNPTGTGSYEQYF.

CDR3 nucleotides: TGCGCCAGCAGCCAAGATCGGGGACAGGGGTTCGGCACTGAAGCTTTCTTT. It encodes CASSQDRGQGFGTEAFF. V gene TRBV4-1 combines with J gene TRBJ1-1; 10 nucleotides align to TRBD1. The junction had 8 bases not matched to a gene; V was cut back by 0 bases and J by 4 bases. The germline V gene has CDR1 MGHRA and CDR2 YSYEKL. The CDR3 loop spans 17 amino acids.

The rearrangement uses TRBV6-5 and TRBJ2-1, with D uncertain. The V gene's germline CDR1 is MNHEY and CDR2 SVGAGI. The V end was cut by 6 bases, the J end by 6 bases, with 12 bases between. The CDR3 is made up of 13 amino acids. This CDR3 reads CASSSRMSNEQFF. CDR3 in DNA: TGTGCCAGCAGCAGCAGGATGAGCAATGAGCAGTTCTTC.

The J gene is TRBJ1-1, the V gene TRBV6-5, with D hard to call. Trimming cost V 5 bases and J 1 base, with 8 bases left between them. CDR1 and CDR2 (germline): MNHEY, SVGAGI. This CDR3 spans 13 amino acids. CDR3 in DNA: TGTGCCAGCAGTAAACGGGAGAACACTGAAGCTTTCTTT. Residues: CASSKRENTEAFF.

This chain joins TRBV19 and TRBJ1-2; D possibly corresponds to TRBD1 (6 bases). The germline CDR1 and CDR2 sequences are LNHDA and SQIVND (reference sequence). This CDR3 comprises 14 residues. V was shortened by 4 bases and J by 8 bases, with 17 bases between the two germline ends. The CDR3 is CASSTLTGLTGYTF. The CDR3 DNA follows: TGTGCCAGTAGTACCCTTACAGGGCTGACGGGCTACACCTTC. Full variable domain (remainder filled in from reference TRBV19 and TRBJ1-2): DGGITQSPKYLFRKEGQNVTLSCEQNLNHDAMYWYRQDPGQGLRLIYYSQIVNDFQKGDIAEGYSVSREKKESFPLTVTSAQKNPTAFYLCASSTLTGLTGYTFGSGTRLTVV.

V is TRBV5-1 and J is TRBJ1-1, with TRBD1 matching over 11 bases. Germline-derived CDR1 and CDR2 are SGHRS and YFSETQ. There are 16 residues in the CDR3. V gave up 2 bases and J gave up 0 bases; unmatched junction bases: 3. The CDR3 sequence: CASSLWTGGVNTEAFF. CDR3 bases: TGCGCCAGCAGCTTATGGACAGGGGGCGTGAACACTGAAGCTTTCTTT.

The chain has TRBV30 and TRBJ1-1; 10 bases match TRBD1. The CDR3 contains 16 residues. Trimming took 3 bases from V and 6 from J; bases not matched to a gene: 13. Per the germline V gene, CDR1 is GTSNPN and CDR2 is SVGIG (reference sequence). CDR3 bases: TGTGCCTGGAGCGATACTCGGACAGGGGGGGACTCTGAAGCTTTCTTT. It codes for CAWSDTRTGGDSEAFF.

The V gene is TRBV6-5, the J gene TRBJ1-1, with 7 bases aligning to TRBD1. The trim removed 6 bases at V and 3 bases at J, leaving 4 bases unmatched. The CDR3 has 13 amino acids. Germline V gene lookup returns CDR1 MNHEY and CDR2 SVGAGI. The CDR3 coding sequence is TGTGCCAGCAGGCCTACAGGGGACACTGAAGCTTTCTTT. Protein sequence: CASRPTGDTEAFF.

The rearrangement uses TRBV7-2 and TRBJ1-5; D not certain. Germline V gene sequence: CDR1 SGHTA, CDR2 FQGNSA. V was pared by 5 bases and J by 4 bases, with 9 bases between. This CDR3 contains 13 residues. The CDR3 DNA sequence: TGTGCCAGCAGCCCTTGGGAGAATCAGCCCCAGCATTTT. Protein: CASSPWENQPQHF.

The chain uses TRBV6-5 and TRBJ1-5; D is unresolved. The germline V gene has CDR1 MNHEY and CDR2 SVGAGI. V gave up 5 bases and J gave up 5 bases, with 13 bases separating them. CDR3 length equals 14 residues. The CDR3 region is CASSLDSGDQPQHF. The CDR3 bases are TGTGCCAGCAGTCTGGACTCGGGAGATCAGCCCCAGCATTTT.